The 2 T cell receptor beta chains below were found in one sample sequenced in a study of identical twins. TCRdb recomputed calls from the 5' RACE reads with MiXCR, one row per CDR3 protein. The sample consists of some 330,000 distinct CDR3 sequences, approximately 10% of them appearing once. Source material: naive T cells sorted from blood. Every receptor here comes from a woman aged 45-59 years in good health.

The chain is built from TRBV5-1 and TRBJ2-7; no definite D call. The CDR3 has 12 amino acids. Germline assignment: CDR1 SGHRS and CDR2 YFSETQ. Trimming removed 3 bases from V and 2 bases from J, with 6 bases in between. The CDR3 region has the DNA TGCGCCAGCAGCTCCCAGGCCTACGAGCAGTACTTC. Amino acid sequence: CASSSQAYEQYF. The full variable domain, completed using reference TRBV5-1 and TRBJ2-7, is KAGVTQTPRYLIKTRGQQVTLSCSPISGHRSVSWYQQTPGQGLQFLFEYFSETQRNKGNFPGRFSGRQFSNSRSEMNVSTLELGDSALYLCASSSQAYEQYFGPGTRLTVT.

This clonotype was seen repeatedly, ten times or more. In DNA form, the CDR3 reads TGTGCCAGCAGTATAGGCAATCAGCCCCAGCATTTT. It yields the protein CASSIGNQPQHF. This chain uses TRBV12-3 or TRBV12-4 with TRBJ1-5; D not certain. The length of the CDR3 is 12 residues. Between the trimmed V and J ends, which lost 5 bases and 2 bases, there was a span of 4 bases.